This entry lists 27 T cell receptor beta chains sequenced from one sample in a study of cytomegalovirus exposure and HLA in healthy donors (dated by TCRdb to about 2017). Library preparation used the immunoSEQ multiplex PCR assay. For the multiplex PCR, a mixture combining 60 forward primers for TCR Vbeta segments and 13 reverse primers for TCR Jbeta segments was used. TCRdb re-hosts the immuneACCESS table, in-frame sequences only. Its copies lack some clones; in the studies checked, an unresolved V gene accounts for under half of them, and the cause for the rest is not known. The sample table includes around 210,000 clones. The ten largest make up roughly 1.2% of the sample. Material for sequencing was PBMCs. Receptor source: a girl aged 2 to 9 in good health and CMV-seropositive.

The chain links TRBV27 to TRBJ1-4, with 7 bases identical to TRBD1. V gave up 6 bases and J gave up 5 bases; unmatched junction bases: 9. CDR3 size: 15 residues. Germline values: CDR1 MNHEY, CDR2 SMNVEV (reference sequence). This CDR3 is CASRNRQGQNEKLFF. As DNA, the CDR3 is TGTGCCAGCAGGAATCGACAGGGCCAGAATGAAAAACTGTTTTTT. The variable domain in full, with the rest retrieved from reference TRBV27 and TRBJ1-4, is EAQVTQNPRYLITVTGKKLTVTCSQNMNHEYMSWYRQDPGLGLRQIYYSMNVEVTDKGDVPEGYKVSRKEKRNFPLILESPSPNQTSLYFCASRNRQGQNEKLFFGSGTQLSVL.

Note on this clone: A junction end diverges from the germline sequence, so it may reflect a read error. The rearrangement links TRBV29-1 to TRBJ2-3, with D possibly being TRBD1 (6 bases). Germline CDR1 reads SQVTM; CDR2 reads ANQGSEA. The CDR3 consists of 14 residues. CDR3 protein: CSGELRGPTDTQYF. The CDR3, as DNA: TGCAGCGGTGAACTCAGGGGCCCCACAGATACGCAGTATTTT.

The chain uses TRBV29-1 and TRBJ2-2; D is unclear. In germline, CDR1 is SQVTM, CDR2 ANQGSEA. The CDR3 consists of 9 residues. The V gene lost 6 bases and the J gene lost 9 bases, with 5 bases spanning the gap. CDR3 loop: CSVYRELFF. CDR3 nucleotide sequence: TGCAGCGTATACAGGGAGCTGTTTTTT.

In nucleotides, the CDR3 is TGTGCCAGCAAAACTGGACTAGCGGGAGTCTACGAGCAGTACTTC. Residues: CASKTGLAGVYEQYF. The chain recombines TRBV7-2 with TRBJ2-7, with 13 bases matching TRBD2. With V trimmed by 7 bases and J by 3 bases, 6 bases remained unmatched. The germline gives CDR1 SGHTA, CDR2 FQGNSA. The CDR3 runs to 15 residues.

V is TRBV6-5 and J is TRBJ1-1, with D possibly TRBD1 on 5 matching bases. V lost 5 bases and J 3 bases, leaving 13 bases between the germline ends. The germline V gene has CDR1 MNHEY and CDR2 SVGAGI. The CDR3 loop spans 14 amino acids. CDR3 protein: CASSADRAYTEAFF. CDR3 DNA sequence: TGTGCCAGCAGTGCAGACAGAGCCTACACTGAAGCTTTCTTT.

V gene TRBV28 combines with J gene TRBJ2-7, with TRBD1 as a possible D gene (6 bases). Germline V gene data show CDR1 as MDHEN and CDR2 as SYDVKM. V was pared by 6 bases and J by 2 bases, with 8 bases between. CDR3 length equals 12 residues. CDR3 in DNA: TGTGCCAGCAGAGAGGGGGCCTACGAGCAGTACTTC. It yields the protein CASREGAYEQYF.

CDR3 sequence reads: CASSMGQAGDQPQHF. CDR3 coding DNA: TGTGCCAGTAGTATGGGTCAGGCCGGCGATCAGCCCCAGCATTTT. The chain recombines TRBV19 with TRBJ1-5; D is unresolved. Germline CDR1 reads LNHDA; CDR2 reads SQIVND (reference sequence). V dropped 3 bases and J dropped 5 bases, with 14 bases sitting between them. This CDR3 has 15 residues.

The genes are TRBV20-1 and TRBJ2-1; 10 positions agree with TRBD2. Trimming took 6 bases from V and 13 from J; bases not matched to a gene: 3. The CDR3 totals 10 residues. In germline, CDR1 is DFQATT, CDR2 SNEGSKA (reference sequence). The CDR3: CSAILAGQFF. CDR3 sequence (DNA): TGCAGTGCCATACTAGCGGGACAGTTCTTC.

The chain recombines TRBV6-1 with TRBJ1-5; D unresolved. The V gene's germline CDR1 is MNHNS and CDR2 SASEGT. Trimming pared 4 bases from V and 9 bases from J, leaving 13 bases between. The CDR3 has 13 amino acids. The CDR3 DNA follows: TGTGCCAGCAGTGTGGCCCATTCTGGGCCCCAGCATTTT. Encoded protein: CASSVAHSGPQHF.

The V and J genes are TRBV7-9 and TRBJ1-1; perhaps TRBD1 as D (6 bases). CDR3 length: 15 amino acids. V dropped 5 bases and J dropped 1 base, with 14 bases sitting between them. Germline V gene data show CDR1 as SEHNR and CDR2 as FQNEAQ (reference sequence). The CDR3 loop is CASSPADRRNTEAFF. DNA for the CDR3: TGTGCCAGCAGCCCTGCAGACAGGAGGAACACTGAAGCTTTCTTT.

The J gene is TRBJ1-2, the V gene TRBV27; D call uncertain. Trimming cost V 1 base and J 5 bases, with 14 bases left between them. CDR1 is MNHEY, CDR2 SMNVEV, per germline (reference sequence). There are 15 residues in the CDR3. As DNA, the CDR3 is TGTGCCAGCAGTTTATATCAAGCGGACCGATATGGCTACACCTTC. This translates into CASSLYQADRYGYTF.

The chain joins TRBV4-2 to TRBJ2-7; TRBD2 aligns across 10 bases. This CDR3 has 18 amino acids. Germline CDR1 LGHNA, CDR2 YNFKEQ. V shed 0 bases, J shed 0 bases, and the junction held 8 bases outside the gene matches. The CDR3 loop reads CASSQDVPTSGTSYEQYF. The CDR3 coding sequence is TGTGCCAGCAGCCAAGATGTCCCCACTAGCGGGACCTCCTACGAGCAGTACTTC.

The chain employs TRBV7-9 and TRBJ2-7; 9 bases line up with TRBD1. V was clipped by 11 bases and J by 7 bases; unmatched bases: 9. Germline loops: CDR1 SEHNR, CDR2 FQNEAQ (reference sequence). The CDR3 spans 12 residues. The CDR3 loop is CASSQGALEQYF. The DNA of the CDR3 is TGTGCCTCTTCACAGGGGGCGCTTGAGCAGTACTTC.

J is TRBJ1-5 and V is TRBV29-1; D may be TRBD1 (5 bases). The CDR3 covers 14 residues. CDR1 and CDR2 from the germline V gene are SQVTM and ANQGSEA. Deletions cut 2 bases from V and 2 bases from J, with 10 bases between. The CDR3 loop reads CSVESGEGNQPQHF. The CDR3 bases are TGCAGCGTTGAATCGGGGGAGGGCAATCAGCCCCAGCATTTT.

This chain's CDR3 is CASSLRVRGARWGTDTQYF. As DNA, the CDR3 is TGCGCCAGCAGCTTGAGGGTCAGGGGCGCGAGGTGGGGCACAGATACGCAGTATTTT. The chain joins TRBV5-1 to TRBJ2-3; a weak D match, TRBD1 (6 bases). CDR1 and CDR2 from the germline V gene are SGHRS and YFSETQ. V was shortened by 1 base and J by 1 base, with 22 bases between the two germline ends. CDR3 length equals 19 residues.

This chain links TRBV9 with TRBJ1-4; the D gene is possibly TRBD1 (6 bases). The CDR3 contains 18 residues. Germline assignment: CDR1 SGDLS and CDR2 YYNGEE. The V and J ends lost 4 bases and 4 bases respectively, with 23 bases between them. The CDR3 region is CASSPISLGGAGNEKLFF. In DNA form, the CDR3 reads TGTGCCAGCAGCCCTATCTCGTTGGGGGGGGCCGGTAATGAAAAACTGTTTTTT.

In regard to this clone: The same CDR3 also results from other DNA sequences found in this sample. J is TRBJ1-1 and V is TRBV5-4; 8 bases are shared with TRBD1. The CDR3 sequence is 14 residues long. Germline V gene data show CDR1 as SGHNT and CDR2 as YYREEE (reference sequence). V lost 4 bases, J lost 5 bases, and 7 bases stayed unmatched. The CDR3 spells CASSPRGRGTEAFF. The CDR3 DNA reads TGTGCCAGCAGCCCCAGGGGGCGTGGGACTGAAGCTTTCTTT.

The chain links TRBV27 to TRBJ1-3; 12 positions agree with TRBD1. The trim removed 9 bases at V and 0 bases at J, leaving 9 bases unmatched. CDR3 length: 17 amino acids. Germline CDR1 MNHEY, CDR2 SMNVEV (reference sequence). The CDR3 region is CARQKRDRGLSGNTIYF. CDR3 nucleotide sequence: TGTGCCAGACAAAAGCGGGACAGGGGGCTCTCTGGAAACACCATATATTTT.

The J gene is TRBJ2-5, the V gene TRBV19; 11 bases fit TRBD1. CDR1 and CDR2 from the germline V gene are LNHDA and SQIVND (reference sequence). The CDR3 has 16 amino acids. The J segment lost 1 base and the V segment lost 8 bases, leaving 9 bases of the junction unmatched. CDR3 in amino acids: CASSSGQGAIQETQYF. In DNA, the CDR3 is TGTGCCAGTTCGTCCGGACAGGGGGCGATCCAAGAGACCCAGTACTTC.

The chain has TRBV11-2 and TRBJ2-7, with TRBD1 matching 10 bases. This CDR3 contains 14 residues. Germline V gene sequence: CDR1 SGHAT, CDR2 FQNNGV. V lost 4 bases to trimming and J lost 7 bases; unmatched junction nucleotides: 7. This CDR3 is CASSSGTGVGEQYF. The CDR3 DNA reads TGTGCCAGCAGCTCCGGGACAGGGGTAGGAGAGCAGTACTTC.

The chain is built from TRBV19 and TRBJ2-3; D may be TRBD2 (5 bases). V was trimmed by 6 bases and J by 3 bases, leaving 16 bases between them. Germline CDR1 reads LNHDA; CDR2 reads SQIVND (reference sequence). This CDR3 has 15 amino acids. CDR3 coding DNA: TGTGCCAGTAGCCCCCGACTACGTTCGACAGATACGCAGTATTTT. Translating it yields CASSPRLRSTDTQYF.

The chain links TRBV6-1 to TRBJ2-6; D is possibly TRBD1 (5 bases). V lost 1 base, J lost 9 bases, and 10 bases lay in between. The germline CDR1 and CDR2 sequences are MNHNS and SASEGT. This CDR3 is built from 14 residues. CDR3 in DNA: TGTGCCAGCAGTGAAGTAGGGGATGGCAACGTCCTGACTTTC. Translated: CASSEVGDGNVLTF.

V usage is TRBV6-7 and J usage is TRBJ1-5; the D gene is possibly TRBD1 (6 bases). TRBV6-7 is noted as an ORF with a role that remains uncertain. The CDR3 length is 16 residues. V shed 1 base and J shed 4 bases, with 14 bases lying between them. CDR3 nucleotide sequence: TGTGCCAGCAGTTACTGGACAGAGGGCAAAAATCAGCCCCAGCATTTT. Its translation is CASSYWTEGKNQPQHF.

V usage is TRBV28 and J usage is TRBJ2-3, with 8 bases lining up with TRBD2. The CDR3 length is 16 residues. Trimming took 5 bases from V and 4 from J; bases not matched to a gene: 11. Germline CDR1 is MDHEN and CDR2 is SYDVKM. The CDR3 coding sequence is TGTGCCAGCAGTCCTGGGGCGGGAGGATTCGCAGATACGCAGTATTTT. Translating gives CASSPGAGGFADTQYF.

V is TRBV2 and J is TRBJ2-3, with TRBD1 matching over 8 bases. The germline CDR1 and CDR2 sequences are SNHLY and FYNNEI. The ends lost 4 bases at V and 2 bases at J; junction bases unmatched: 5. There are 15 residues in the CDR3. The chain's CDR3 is CASSGQGQSTDTQYF. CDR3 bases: TGTGCCAGCAGTGGACAGGGGCAGTCCACAGATACGCAGTATTTT.

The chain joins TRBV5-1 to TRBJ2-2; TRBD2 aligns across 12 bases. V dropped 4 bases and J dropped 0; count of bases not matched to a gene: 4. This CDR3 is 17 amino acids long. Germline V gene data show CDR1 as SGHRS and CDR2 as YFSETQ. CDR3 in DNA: TGCGCCAGCAGCCTACGGACTAGCGGGGCGAACACCGGGGAGCTGTTTTTT. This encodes CASSLRTSGANTGELFF.

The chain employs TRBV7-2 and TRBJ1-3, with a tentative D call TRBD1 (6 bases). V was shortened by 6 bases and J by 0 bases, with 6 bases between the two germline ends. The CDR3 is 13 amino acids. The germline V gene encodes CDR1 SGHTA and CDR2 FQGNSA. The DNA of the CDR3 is TGTGCCAGCAGGGACAGCTCTGGAAACACCATATATTTT. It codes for CASRDSSGNTIYF. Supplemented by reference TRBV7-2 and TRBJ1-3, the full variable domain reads GAGVSQSPSNKVTEKGKDVELRCDPISGHTALYWYRQSLGQGLEFLIYFQGNSAPDKSGLPSDRFSAERTGGSVSTLTIQRTQQEDSAVYLCASRDSSGNTIYFGEGSWLTVV.